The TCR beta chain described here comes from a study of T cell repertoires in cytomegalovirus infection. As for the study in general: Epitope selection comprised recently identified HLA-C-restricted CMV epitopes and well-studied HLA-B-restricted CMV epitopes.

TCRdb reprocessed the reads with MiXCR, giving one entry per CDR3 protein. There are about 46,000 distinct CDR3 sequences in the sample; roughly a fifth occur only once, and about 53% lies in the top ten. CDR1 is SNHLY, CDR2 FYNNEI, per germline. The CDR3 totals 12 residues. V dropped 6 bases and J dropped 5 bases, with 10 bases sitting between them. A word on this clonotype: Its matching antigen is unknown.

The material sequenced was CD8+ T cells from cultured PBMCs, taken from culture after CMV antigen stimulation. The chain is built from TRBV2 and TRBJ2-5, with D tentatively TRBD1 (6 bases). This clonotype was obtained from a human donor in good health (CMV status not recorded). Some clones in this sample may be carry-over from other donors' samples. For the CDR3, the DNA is TGTGCCAGCAGAACAGGGATGGAGACCCAGTACTTC. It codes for CASRTGMETQYF.